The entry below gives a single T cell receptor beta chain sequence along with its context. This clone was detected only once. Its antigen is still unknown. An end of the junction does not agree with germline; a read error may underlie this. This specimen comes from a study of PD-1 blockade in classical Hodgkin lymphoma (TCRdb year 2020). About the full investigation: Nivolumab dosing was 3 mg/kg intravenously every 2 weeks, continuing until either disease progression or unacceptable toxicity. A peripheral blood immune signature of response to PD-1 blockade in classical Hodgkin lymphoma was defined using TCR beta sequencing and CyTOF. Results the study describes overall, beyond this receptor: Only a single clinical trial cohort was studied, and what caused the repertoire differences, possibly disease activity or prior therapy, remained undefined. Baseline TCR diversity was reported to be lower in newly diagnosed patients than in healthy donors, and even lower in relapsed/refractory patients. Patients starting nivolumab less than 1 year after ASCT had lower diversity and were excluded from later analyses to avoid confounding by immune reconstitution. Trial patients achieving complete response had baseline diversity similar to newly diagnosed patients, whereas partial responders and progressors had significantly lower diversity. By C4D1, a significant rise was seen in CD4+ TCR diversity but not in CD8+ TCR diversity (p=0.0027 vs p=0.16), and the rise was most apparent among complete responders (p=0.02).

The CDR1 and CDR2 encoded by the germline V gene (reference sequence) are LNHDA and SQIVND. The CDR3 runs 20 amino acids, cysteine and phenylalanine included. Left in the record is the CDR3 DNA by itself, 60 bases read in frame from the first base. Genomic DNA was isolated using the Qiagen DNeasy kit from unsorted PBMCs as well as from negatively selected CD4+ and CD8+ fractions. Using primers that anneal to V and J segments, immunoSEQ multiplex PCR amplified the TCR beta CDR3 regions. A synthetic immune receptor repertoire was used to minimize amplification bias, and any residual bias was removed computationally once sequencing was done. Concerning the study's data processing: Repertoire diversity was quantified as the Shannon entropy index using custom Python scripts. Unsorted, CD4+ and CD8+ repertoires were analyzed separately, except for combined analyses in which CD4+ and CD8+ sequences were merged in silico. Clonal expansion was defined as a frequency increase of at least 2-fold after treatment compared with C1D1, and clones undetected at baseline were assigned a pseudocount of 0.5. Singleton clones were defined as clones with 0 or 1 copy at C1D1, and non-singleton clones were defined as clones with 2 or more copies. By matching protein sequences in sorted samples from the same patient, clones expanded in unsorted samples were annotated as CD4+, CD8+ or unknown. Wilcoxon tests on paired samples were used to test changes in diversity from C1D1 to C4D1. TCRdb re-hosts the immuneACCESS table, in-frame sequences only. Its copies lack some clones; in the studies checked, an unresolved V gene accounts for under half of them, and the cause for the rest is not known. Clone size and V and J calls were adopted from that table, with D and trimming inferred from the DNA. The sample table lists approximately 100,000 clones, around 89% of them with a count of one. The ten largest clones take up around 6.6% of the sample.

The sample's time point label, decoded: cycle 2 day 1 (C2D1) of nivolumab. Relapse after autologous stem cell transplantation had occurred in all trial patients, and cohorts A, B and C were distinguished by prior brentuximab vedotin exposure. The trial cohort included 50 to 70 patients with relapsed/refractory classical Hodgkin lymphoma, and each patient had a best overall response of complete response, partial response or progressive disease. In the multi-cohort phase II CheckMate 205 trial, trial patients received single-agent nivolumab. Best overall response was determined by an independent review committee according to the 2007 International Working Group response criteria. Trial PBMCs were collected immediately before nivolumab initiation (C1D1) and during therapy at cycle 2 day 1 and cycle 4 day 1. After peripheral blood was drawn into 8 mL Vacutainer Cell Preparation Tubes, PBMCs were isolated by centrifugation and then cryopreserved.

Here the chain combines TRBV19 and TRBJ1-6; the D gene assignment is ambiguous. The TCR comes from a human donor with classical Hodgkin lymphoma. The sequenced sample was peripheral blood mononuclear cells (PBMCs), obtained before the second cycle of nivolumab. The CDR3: CASRIAGVPTASSYNSPLHF. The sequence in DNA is TGTGCCAGTAGAATAGCTGGGGTCCCAACAGCGAGCTCCTATAATTCACCCCTCCACTTT.